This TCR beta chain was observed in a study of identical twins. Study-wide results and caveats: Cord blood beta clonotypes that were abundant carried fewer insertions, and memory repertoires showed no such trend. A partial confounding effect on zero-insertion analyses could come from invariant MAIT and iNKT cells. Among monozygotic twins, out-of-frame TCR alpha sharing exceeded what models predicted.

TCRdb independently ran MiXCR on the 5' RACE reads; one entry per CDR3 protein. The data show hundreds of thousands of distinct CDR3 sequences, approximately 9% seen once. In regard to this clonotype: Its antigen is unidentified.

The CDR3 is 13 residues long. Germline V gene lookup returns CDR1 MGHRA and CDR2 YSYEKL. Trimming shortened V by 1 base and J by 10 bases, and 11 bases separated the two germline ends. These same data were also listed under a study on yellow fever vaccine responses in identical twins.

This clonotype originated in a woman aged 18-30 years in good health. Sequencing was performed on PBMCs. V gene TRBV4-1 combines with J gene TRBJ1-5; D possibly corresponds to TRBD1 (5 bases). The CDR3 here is CASSQVRGEPQHF. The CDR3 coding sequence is TGCGCCAGCAGCCAAGTTCGGGGCGAACCCCAGCATTTT.